Below are 5 T cell receptor beta chains sequenced from a single sample in a study of cytomegalovirus exposure and HLA in healthy donors. 60 Vbeta and 13 Jbeta primers were used in PCR. Measured with immunoSEQ multiplex PCR; TCRdb has only the in-frame clones, and not every one. The sample shows 150,000 or so clones, about 73% of them seen only once. The sample was PBMCs. These receptor sequences come from a woman between 40 and 55 years old in good health and CMV-seronegative.

The chain combines TRBV11-2 with TRBJ2-1, with a possible D match to TRBD2 (5 bases). CDR1 SGHAT and CDR2 FQNNGV come from the germline V gene. The CDR3 contains 17 residues. V lost 2 bases and J 0 bases, leaving 14 bases between the germline ends. The CDR3 region is CASSLLLRRSSYNEQFF. CDR3 coding DNA: TGTGCCAGCAGCTTATTGTTACGGAGGAGCTCCTACAATGAGCAGTTCTTC.

The rearrangement uses TRBV6-5 and TRBJ1-2; D ambiguous. V gave up 0 bases and J gave up 10 bases, with 18 bases separating them. This CDR3 is 15 amino acids long. Germline V lookup: CDR1 MNHEY, CDR2 SVGAGI. The CDR3 sequence is CASSYSRAGLRDYTF. For the CDR3, the DNA is TGTGCCAGCAGTTACTCGAGGGCGGGTCTGAGGGACTACACCTTC.

DNA of the CDR3: TGCGCCAGCAGCTCACAGGGGCCCACTGAAGCTTTCTTT. Its protein is CASSSQGPTEAFF. The J gene is TRBJ1-1, the V gene TRBV5-1; 7 nucleotides align to TRBD1. Trimming removed 3 bases from V and 4 bases from J; junction bases left unmatched: 3. Germline V CDR1 and CDR2: SGHRS, YFSETQ. CDR3 size: 13 residues. Together with reference TRBV5-1 and TRBJ1-1, the CDR3 gives the full variable domain: KAGVTQTPRYLIKTRGQQVTLSCSPISGHRSVSWYQQTPGQGLQFLFEYFSETQRNKGNFPGRFSGRQFSNSRSEMNVSTLELGDSALYLCASSSQGPTEAFFGQGTRLTVV.

The J gene is TRBJ2-1, the V gene TRBV25-1, with 7 nucleotides matching TRBD2. This CDR3 is 14 amino acids long. V shed 5 bases, J shed 0 bases, and the junction held 1 base outside the gene matches. Germline V gene lookup returns CDR1 MGHDK and CDR2 SYGVNS. CDR3 coding DNA: TGTGCCAGCAGTCGCGGGGGCTCCTACAATGAGCAGTTCTTC. Translating it yields CASSRGGSYNEQFF.

The CDR3 sequence: CASSSTGGDSPLHF. Written as DNA, the CDR3 is TGTGCCAGCAGCTCAACAGGAGGCGATTCACCCCTCCACTTT. V and J are TRBV7-3 and TRBJ1-6, with TRBD1 as a possible D gene (5 bases). The CDR3 has 14 residues. CDR1 SGHTA and CDR2 FQGTGA come from the germline V gene. V lost 4 bases and J 8 bases, leaving 12 bases between the germline ends.